Each of the 20 T cell receptor beta chains below was sequenced from the same sample in a study of Graves' ophthalmopathy and Graves' hyperthyroidism. TCR beta CDR3 amplification used RNA transcripts. An initial RT-PCR round employing HTBI primers preceded a second-round multiplex PCR. MiXCR was run by TCRdb on the multiplex PCR reads, yielding one entry per CDR3 protein. The sample includes more than 550,000 distinct CDR3 sequences, about two fifths seen only once; the top ten take more than 2.5%. The sequencing input was peripheral blood. The origin of the receptors is an adult man with Graves' ophthalmopathy.

The chain is built from TRBV7-9 and TRBJ2-4, with 7 bases lining up with TRBD1. The CDR3 has 16 amino acids. Trimming removed 1 base from V and 1 base from J; junction bases left unmatched: 4. Germline loops: CDR1 SEHNR, CDR2 FQNEAQ (reference sequence). The DNA of the CDR3 is TGTGCCAGCAGCTTAGGGACAGGTCAGGCCAAAAACATTCAGTACTTC. Translated, it gives CASSLGTGQAKNIQYF.

This clonotype turned up a few times. The chain combines TRBV5-1 with TRBJ1-2; TRBD1 matches 7 bases. The V segment lost 6 bases and the J segment 6 bases; nucleotides outside the gene matches: 8. This CDR3 is 13 amino acids long. Germline values: CDR1 SGHRS, CDR2 YFSETQ. The CDR3 spells CASTGGGKDGYTF. CDR3 coding DNA: TGCGCCAGCACAGGGGGAGGGAAGGATGGCTACACCTTC.

The sample holds many counts of this clonotype. CDR3 in amino acids: CAISPDGTVNYGYTF. The CDR3 DNA reads TGTGCCATCAGTCCCGATGGGACGGTTAACTATGGCTACACCTTC. This rearrangement joins TRBV10-3 to TRBJ1-2, with a possible D match to TRBD1 (5 bases). CDR3 length: 15 amino acids. Germline CDR1 is ENHRY and CDR2 is SYGVKD. Trimming cost V 5 bases and J 1 base, with 14 bases left between them.

This clonotype was observed a handful of times. V usage is TRBV5-1 and J usage is TRBJ1-1; 10 bases match TRBD1. This CDR3 spans 20 amino acids. Trimming removed 2 bases from V and 3 bases from J; junction bases left unmatched: 19. Germline V gives CDR1 SGHRS, CDR2 YFSETQ. CDR3 sequence (DNA): TGCGCCAGCAGCTTTGGGGCCTTTCCGGGACAGGGGTATCTCGACACTGAAGCTTTCTTT. Translated, it gives CASSFGAFPGQGYLDTEAFF.

This clonotype was counted at least ten times. The CDR3 protein is CASSEWGAADTQYF. CDR3 bases: TGTGCCAGCAGTGAGTGGGGGGCCGCAGATACGCAGTATTTT. The rearrangement uses TRBV25-1 and TRBJ2-3; D is perhaps TRBD1 or TRBD2 (6 bases each). Germline CDR1 is MGHDK and CDR2 is SYGVNS. The CDR3 has 14 amino acids. The ends were cut back, 3 bases at V and 4 bases at J, with 11 bases in the middle. The variable domain in full, completed from reference TRBV25-1 and TRBJ2-3, reads EADIYQTPRYLVIGTGKKITLECSQTMGHDKMYWYQQDPGMELHLIHYSYGVNSTEKGDLSSESTVSRIRTEHFPLTLESARPSHTSQYLCASSEWGAADTQYFGPGTRLTVL.

The genes are TRBV7-8 and TRBJ1-5; D may be TRBD1 (5 bases). V was pared by 6 bases and J by 3 bases, with 15 bases between. From germline, CDR1 is SGHVS and CDR2 FQNEAQ. This CDR3 contains 15 residues. This CDR3 is CASRNWKGPNQPQHF. DNA for the CDR3: TGTGCCAGCAGGAACTGGAAGGGACCCAATCAGCCCCAGCATTTT.

V and J are TRBV19 and TRBJ1-1; D remains unclear. V lost 3 bases and J 10 bases, leaving 12 bases between the germline ends. The CDR3 consists of 12 residues. The germline V gene has CDR1 LNHDA and CDR2 SQIVND (reference sequence). DNA for the CDR3: TGTGCCAGTAGTATGCGGCCGGGAGGAGCTTTCTTT. It yields the protein CASSMRPGGAFF.

The CDR3 DNA reads TGCAGCTGGGGACAAGCTGGGGCCAACGTCCTGACTTTC. It encodes CSWGQAGANVLTF. This chain links TRBV29-1 with TRBJ2-6, with D tentatively TRBD1 (6 bases). The CDR3 runs to 13 residues. V shed 8 bases and J shed 2 bases, with 10 bases lying between them. Germline assignment: CDR1 SQVTM and CDR2 ANQGSEA.

This clonotype occurred many times. The rearrangement joins TRBV20-1 to TRBJ1-5; D perhaps matches TRBD1 (6 bases). CDR1 is DFQATT, CDR2 SNEGSKA, per germline (reference sequence). The V end was cut by 6 bases, the J end by 2 bases, with 14 bases between. The CDR3 spans 14 residues. The CDR3 here is CSAKTGGGNQPQHF. Here the CDR3 DNA reads TGCAGTGCCAAGACAGGTGGGGGCAATCAGCCCCAGCATTTT.

The chain uses TRBV24-1 and TRBJ1-2; a weak D match, TRBD1 (6 bases). The CDR3 is made up of 13 amino acids. Germline V gene data show CDR1 as KGHDR and CDR2 as SFDVKD. Between the trimmed V and J ends, which lost 9 bases and 2 bases, there was a span of 12 bases. DNA for the CDR3: TGTGCCACCCGACAAGACAGGAACTATGGCTACACCTTC. Translation: CATRQDRNYGYTF.

This clonotype was recorded many times. The chain couples TRBV4-2 to TRBJ1-3, with a weak D call TRBD1 (6 bases). With 4 bases removed from V and 0 bases from J, the gap between germline ends came to 16 bases. The CDR3 is 17 amino acids. Germline CDR1 reads LGHNA; CDR2 reads YNFKEQ. CDR3 coding DNA: TGTGCCAGCAGCCGAGAGGGACACCAGAGCTCTGGAAACACCATATATTTT. Amino acid sequence: CASSREGHQSSGNTIYF.

This clonotype appeared once. This could be a read error, since a much larger clone is one nucleotide away. The J gene is TRBJ2-7, the V gene TRBV2, with 7 bases fitting TRBD1. This CDR3 contains 15 residues. CDR1 and CDR2 from the germline V gene are SNHLY and FYNNEI. Unmatched junction bases numbered 12, after V lost 8 bases and J lost 2 bases. The CDR3 region has the DNA TGTGCCAGCGACCGGGCCCGGGACAGCCCCTACGAGCAGTACTTC. This gives the protein CASDRARDSPYEQYF.

V and J are TRBV10-3 and TRBJ2-5, with 10 bases that match TRBD1. J gave up 9 bases and V 10 bases, and 14 bases lay outside the gene matches. The CDR3 spans 14 residues. The germline V gene has CDR1 ENHRY and CDR2 SYGVKD. The CDR3: CASEGQGSFVAQYF. The CDR3 DNA is TGTGCCAGCGAGGGACAGGGGTCCTTCGTGGCCCAGTACTTC.

The V call is TRBV24-1, the J call TRBJ2-2; D might be TRBD1 (7 bases). Germline V gives CDR1 KGHDR, CDR2 SFDVKD. V was clipped by 7 bases and J by 7 bases, with 12 bases between them. The CDR3 has 13 residues. In DNA, the CDR3 is TGTGCCACCAGGGCAGGGGGGAACGGGGAGCTGTTTTTT. Its protein is CATRAGGNGELFF.

This clonotype was counted many times. This chain joins TRBV2 and TRBJ1-6, with unresolved D. The germline CDR1 and CDR2 sequences are SNHLY and FYNNEI. Trimming shortened V by 8 bases and J by 7 bases, and 6 bases separated the two germline ends. CDR3 length: 11 amino acids. CDR3 protein: CASGANSPLHF. The CDR3 bases are TGTGCCAGCGGCGCAAATTCACCCCTCCACTTT.

The V and J genes are TRBV14 and TRBJ2-5; D ambiguous. The length of the CDR3 is 13 residues. Germline V gene data show CDR1 as SGHDN and CDR2 as FVKESK. Trimming pared 4 bases from V and 5 bases from J, leaving 11 bases between. CDR3 bases: TGTGCCAGCAGCCTTCACGATAGGGAGACCCAGTACTTC. The encoded protein is CASSLHDRETQYF.

Many counts were recorded for this clonotype. The chain carries TRBV29-1 and TRBJ1-1; TRBD1 agrees at 9 bases. Germline-derived CDR1 and CDR2 are SQVTM and ANQGSEA. This CDR3 has 14 residues. The junction had 9 bases not matched to a gene; V was cut back by 4 bases and J by 6 bases. In DNA, the CDR3 is TGCAGCGTTGCCGGGACAGGGTTTCGCCCTGAAGCTTTCTTT. Residues: CSVAGTGFRPEAFF.

This clonotype has a count of ten or more. The chain couples TRBV7-2 to TRBJ1-1; D unresolved. Deletions cut 1 base from V and 5 bases from J, with 11 bases between. The germline gives CDR1 SGHTA, CDR2 FQGNSA. The CDR3 length is 14 residues. The CDR3 DNA reads as TGTGCCAGCAGCTTAGGTCAGGCAACGACTGAAGCTTTCTTT. Translated: CASSLGQATTEAFF.

Comment on this clonotype: An end of the junction differs from the germline gene, which may be a read error. This chain joins TRBV11-2 and TRBJ2-7; perhaps TRBD1 as D (6 bases). Germline V gene data show CDR1 as SGHAT and CDR2 as FQNNGV. This CDR3 spans 13 amino acids. CDR3 DNA: TGTGCCGGCAGCTTAGGTTCAGGGGACGAGCAGTACTTC. Translation: CAGSLGSGDEQYF.

On this clonotype: The junction departs from the called germline gene at one end, perhaps through a read error. The chain uses TRBV10-3 and TRBJ1-5; D is unclear. The germline gives CDR1 ENHRY, CDR2 SYGVKD. The CDR3 contains 8 residues. The CDR3 sequence: CAISESNF. In DNA, the CDR3 is TGTGCCATCAGTGAGTCGAATTTT.